The 24 T cell receptor beta chains below come from one sample, sequenced in a study of T cell responses to AZD1222 COVID-19 vaccine. Libraries were prepared by immunoSEQ multiplex PCR; TCRdb keeps only in-frame clonotypes and omits some of them. The repertoire holds 150,000 to 200,000 clones, with almost 95% as singletons. The sample here was peripheral blood, taken on day 0 of AZD1222 vaccination. These receptor sequences come from an adult in good health.

This clone was observed a few times. The chain employs TRBV3-1 (or the pseudogene TRBV3-2) and TRBJ1-3; D is uncertain. CDR1 and CDR2 (germline): LGHDT, YNNKEL (reference sequence). V lost 2 bases, J lost 8 bases, and 4 bases lay in between. The CDR3 sequence is 11 residues long. CDR3 nucleotide sequence: TGTGCCAGCAGCCAATTCCACACCATATATTTT. Amino acid sequence: CASSQFHTIYF.

The rearrangement joins TRBV3-1 (or the pseudogene TRBV3-2) to TRBJ2-1, with 12 nucleotides matching TRBD2. Trimming removed 6 bases from V and 4 bases from J; junction bases left unmatched: 7. CDR1 LGHDT and CDR2 YNNKEL come from the germline V gene (reference sequence). There are 16 residues in the CDR3. CDR3 protein: CASRPSGGVEYNEQFF. The DNA of the CDR3 is TGTGCCAGCAGGCCTAGCGGGGGGGTCGAATACAATGAGCAGTTCTTC.

On this clone itself: Different DNA sequences within this sample yield the same CDR3. The chain employs TRBV6-5 and TRBJ1-1; no clear D gene. This CDR3 is built from 14 residues. V shed 0 bases and J shed 1 base, with 6 bases lying between them. CDR1 MNHEY and CDR2 SVGAGI come from the germline V gene. DNA of the CDR3: TGTGCCAGCAGTTACTCGGGCAGGAACACTGAAGCTTTCTTT. Its translation is CASSYSGRNTEAFF.

The chain combines TRBV7-3 with TRBJ2-7; TRBD2 matches at 10 bases. CDR3 length: 15 amino acids. The V and J ends lost 5 bases and 2 bases, in that order; junction bases with no gene match: 6. Germline values: CDR1 SGHTA, CDR2 FQGTGA. CDR3 nucleotide sequence: TGTGCCAGCAGCCCCCGGACTAGCGGTCCCTACGAGCAGTACTTC. The encoded protein is CASSPRTSGPYEQYF.

Regarding this clone: The same CDR3 also results from other DNA sequences found in this sample. The genes are TRBV6-2 or TRBV6-3 and TRBJ2-7; D not certain. The CDR3 has 13 amino acids. Trimming took 6 bases from V and 3 from J, leaving 12 bases between them. CDR1 is MNHEY, CDR2 SVGEGT, per germline. The CDR3 loop reads CASSPGPLYEQYF. The CDR3 DNA sequence: TGTGCCAGCAGCCCCGGGCCGCTCTACGAGCAGTACTTC.

J is TRBJ2-7 and V is TRBV11-2, with TRBD2 as a possible D gene (5 bases). Trimming removed 5 bases from V and 7 bases from J, with 15 bases in between. Germline V gene lookup returns CDR1 SGHAT and CDR2 FQNNGV. This CDR3 has 13 residues. The CDR3 spells CASSPGGGREQYF. CDR3 nucleotide sequence: TGTGCCAGCAGCCCTGGAGGCGGTAGGGAGCAGTACTTC.

The rearrangement links TRBV30 to TRBJ1-2, with TRBD1 identical over 7 bases. After removal of 3 bases from V and 7 bases from J, the junction contained 5 bases not matched to a gene. CDR1 GTSNPN and CDR2 SVGIG come from the germline V gene (reference sequence). The CDR3 sequence is 12 residues long. The CDR3 protein is CAWSRDSSGYTF. The CDR3 region has the DNA TGTGCCTGGAGCAGGGACAGCTCTGGCTACACCTTC.

The chain is built from TRBV1 and TRBJ2-1; the table assigns TRBD2, which was not confirmed against the DNA. TRBV1 is recorded as a pseudogene. CDR3 size: 18 residues. CDR3 residues: CTSSQPRASGRKYNEQFF. CDR3 DNA: TGCACCAGCAGCCAACCCCGGGCTAGCGGGAGGAAATACAATGAGCAGTTCTTC.

The chain combines TRBV27 with TRBJ1-5; D is unclear. The CDR3 spans 16 residues. V was trimmed by 2 bases and J by 0 bases, leaving 11 bases between them. Germline CDR1 MNHEY, CDR2 SMNVEV (reference sequence). The CDR3 sequence: CASSLVSRHSNQPQHF. The CDR3 bases are TGTGCCAGCAGTTTAGTCTCCAGGCATAGCAATCAGCCCCAGCATTTT.

This chain connects TRBV13 to TRBJ2-3; 7 bases match TRBD2. Germline CDR1 PRHDT, CDR2 FYEKMQ (reference sequence). This CDR3 has 15 amino acids. V was clipped by 3 bases and J by 2 bases; unmatched bases: 5. Here the CDR3 DNA reads TGTGCCAGCAGCTTTGCAGCGGGACCCACAGATACGCAGTATTTT. Translation gives CASSFAAGPTDTQYF.

The J gene is TRBJ1-1, the V gene TRBV7-9; D perhaps matches TRBD1 (5 bases). V shed 3 bases and J shed 1 base, with 9 bases lying between them. CDR3 length equals 14 residues. In germline, CDR1 is SEHNR, CDR2 FQNEAQ (reference sequence). The CDR3 loop is CASSLGLPNTEAFF. CDR3 nucleotides: TGTGCCAGCAGCTTGGGACTCCCGAACACTGAAGCTTTCTTT.

The chain combines TRBV5-1 with TRBJ1-1, with D uncertain. The V end was cut by 5 bases, the J end by 7 bases, with 18 bases between. This CDR3 is 14 amino acids long. Germline V gives CDR1 SGHRS, CDR2 YFSETQ. CDR3 in amino acids: CASRLDNIPDEAFF. The CDR3 DNA is TGCGCCAGCAGACTAGACAACATCCCTGATGAAGCTTTCTTT.

The CDR3, as DNA: TGTGCCAGTAGTAGCCGGGGCCGGGATGAGCAGTTCTTC. Amino acids: CASSSRGRDEQFF. V usage is TRBV19 and J usage is TRBJ2-1; D tentatively fits TRBD1 or TRBD2 (5 bases each). The CDR3 covers 13 residues. Trimming removed 4 bases at V and 8 bases at J, with 12 bases between. Per the germline V gene, CDR1 is LNHDA and CDR2 is SQIVND (reference sequence).

This chain links TRBV19 with TRBJ2-7; D is uncertain. The CDR3 extends over 13 amino acids. Trimming stripped 4 bases from V and 3 bases from J, with 10 bases between. Germline assignment: CDR1 LNHDA and CDR2 SQIVND (reference sequence). CDR3 DNA: TGTGCCAGTAGTAGCAGAACCAACTACGAGCAGTACTTC. This encodes CASSSRTNYEQYF.

Here the CDR3 DNA reads TGTGCCAGCAGTTACGAGGTCAGAACTAACTATGGCTACACCTTC. Its translation: CASSYEVRTNYGYTF. V usage is TRBV6-2 or TRBV6-3 and J usage is TRBJ1-2, with unresolved D. The V end was cut by 2 bases, the J end by 0 bases, with 10 bases between. The CDR3 consists of 15 residues. The V gene's germline CDR1 is MNHEY and CDR2 SVGEGT.

This chain links TRBV11-2 with TRBJ1-2, with D hard to call. The CDR3 sequence is 14 residues long. Germline CDR1 reads SGHAT; CDR2 reads FQNNGV. V was trimmed by 1 base and J by 8 bases, leaving 14 bases between them. DNA of the CDR3: TGTGCCAGCAGCTTAGTGGGCGGCGGCGGGGGCTACACCTTC. It yields the protein CASSLVGGGGGYTF.

The rearrangement joins TRBV7-3 to TRBJ2-5; D gene unclear. V lost 2 bases, J lost 5 bases, and 3 bases lay in between. The CDR3 loop spans 11 amino acids. Germline assignment: CDR1 SGHTA and CDR2 FQGTGA. Here the CDR3 reads CASSLWETQYF. The CDR3, as DNA: TGTGCCAGCAGCTTATGGGAGACCCAGTACTTC.

This clone appeared a single time. The chain carries TRBV21-1 and TRBJ1-2; the tabulated D call, TRBD1, remains unverified against the DNA. TRBV21-1 is a pseudogene segment. The CDR3 is 19 residues long. The CDR3 nucleotides read TGTGCCAGCAGCAAAGGAGGGGACAGGGGGCGGACCTCTAACTATGGCTACACCTTC. Its protein is CASSKGGDRGRTSNYGYTF.

The chain uses TRBV28 and TRBJ2-7; D gene ambiguous. V was shortened by 5 bases and J by 3 bases, with 17 bases between the two germline ends. There are 15 residues in the CDR3. Germline CDR1 MDHEN, CDR2 SYDVKM. The CDR3 bases are TGTGCCAGCAGTCCTTCGGAGATCTCGGGCTACGAGCAGTACTTC. This encodes CASSPSEISGYEQYF.

The chain has TRBV6-5 and TRBJ2-2; D gene uncertain. Trimming stripped 0 bases from V and 0 bases from J, with 8 bases between. This CDR3 is built from 16 residues. Germline lookup yields CDR1 MNHEY and CDR2 SVGAGI. In DNA, the CDR3 is TGTGCCAGCAGTTACTCGTCCAGGACGAACACCGGGGAGCTGTTTTTT. Amino acids: CASSYSSRTNTGELFF.

The chain carries TRBV4-2 and TRBJ2-7; D gene unclear. V shed 0 bases and J shed 2 bases, with 14 bases lying between them. The CDR3 extends over 16 amino acids. Germline values: CDR1 LGHNA, CDR2 YNFKEQ. CDR3 DNA sequence: TGTGCCAGCAGCCAAGATGGGATGGATTTAGCCTACGAGCAGTACTTC. It specifies CASSQDGMDLAYEQYF.

V and J are TRBV6-1 and TRBJ2-3; D is unclear. The CDR3 length is 15 residues. Trimming pared 2 bases from V and 0 bases from J, leaving 9 bases between. CDR1 and CDR2 (germline): MNHNS, SASEGT. DNA for the CDR3: TGTGCCAGCAGTGAAATGGGGTGGAGCACAGATACGCAGTATTTT. Protein product: CASSEMGWSTDTQYF.

The rearrangement links TRBV19 to TRBJ2-1; possible D gene TRBD1, 5 bases. The V gene lost 5 bases and the J gene lost 0 bases, with 11 bases spanning the gap. The CDR3 has 15 amino acids. Per germline, CDR1 LNHDA and CDR2 SQIVND (reference sequence). This chain's CDR3 is CASSPQVGSYNEQFF. CDR3 bases: TGTGCCAGTAGTCCACAGGTGGGCTCCTACAATGAGCAGTTCTTC. Together with reference TRBV19 and TRBJ2-1, the CDR3 gives the full variable domain: DGGITQSPKYLFRKEGQNVTLSCEQNLNHDAMYWYRQDPGQGLRLIYYSQIVNDFQKGDIAEGYSVSREKKESFPLTVTSAQKNPTAFYLCASSPQVGSYNEQFFGPGTRLTVL.

This chain uses TRBV12-3 or TRBV12-4 with TRBJ2-1, with a possible D match to TRBD2 (5 bases). There are 12 residues in the CDR3. V shed 7 bases and J shed 8 bases, with 12 bases lying between them. The CDR3 loop is CASTVTRDEQFF. The CDR3 nucleotides read TGTGCCAGCACCGTAACTAGAGATGAGCAGTTCTTC.